The text below deals with one T cell receptor beta chain. The CDR3 extends over 16 amino acids. CDR1 and CDR2 (germline): SGHDT, YYEEEE. J was trimmed by 3 bases and V by 3 bases; bases with no gene match: 7. Profiled with immunoSEQ multiplex PCR; TCRdb holds only in-frame clones, not every one. The sample includes some 95,000 clones, around 82% of them seen just once. The data stem from a study of blood T cell repertoires in COVID-19. Overall study context: The cDNA or gDNA used as material had been derived from T cells, B-cell-depleted T cells, or PBMCs.

The J gene is TRBJ1-4, the V gene TRBV5-6; TRBD1 agrees at 8 bases. This TCR came from a man aged 45-60 years who had recovered from COVID-19. The source material was peripheral blood. CDR3 DNA sequence: TGTGCCAGCAGCTCCATTCAGGGGGCCTCTAATGAAAAACTGTTTTTT. The encoded protein is CASSSIQGASNEKLFF.